This entry lists 13 T cell receptor beta chains sequenced from one sample in a study of siplizumab effects on memory and regulatory T cells. Only in-frame clones appear in the TCRdb table, and some are missing; sequencing was by immunoSEQ multiplex PCR. This table has 70,000 or so clones, over 80% appearing once. Sequences were obtained from Tregs sorted from blood. All receptors come from a human donor in good health.

In the case of this clone: Germline and junction disagree at one end, which may indicate a read error. The gene calls are TRBV7-7 and TRBJ2-7; D uncertain. The CDR3 loop spans 13 amino acids. Germline V gene sequence: CDR1 SSHAT, CDR2 FNYEAQ (reference sequence). CDR3 nucleotide sequence: TGTGCTAGCAGCTCTTCTGGCTCCTACGAGCAGTACTTC. As protein: CASSSSGSYEQYF.

J is TRBJ2-1 and V is TRBV11-2, with 12 bases identical to TRBD2. CDR3 length: 15 residues. The V gene's germline CDR1 is SGHAT and CDR2 FQNNGV. The ends lost 5 bases at V and 2 bases at J; junction bases unmatched: 1. The CDR3 DNA follows: TGTGCCAGCAGCCGACTAGCGGGGGCCTACAATGAGCAGTTCTTC. Translated: CASSRLAGAYNEQFF.

This rearrangement joins TRBV5-1 to TRBJ2-2; possibly TRBD1 for D (6 bases). Trimming shortened V by 0 bases and J by 5 bases, and 20 bases separated the two germline ends. There are 18 residues in the CDR3. From germline, CDR1 is SGHRS and CDR2 YFSETQ. The CDR3 sequence: CASSLAVGAALITGELFF. Written as DNA, the CDR3 is TGCGCCAGCAGCTTGGCCGTGGGGGCCGCCCTGATTACCGGGGAGCTGTTTTTT.

The sample holds a few counts of this clone. CDR3 sequence (DNA): TGTGCCATCAGTGAAGGACAGAGGAGACACACTGAAGCTTTCTTT. Translating gives CAISEGQRRHTEAFF. This chain links TRBV10-3 with TRBJ1-1; tentative D call: TRBD1 (6 bases). Germline V gene sequence: CDR1 ENHRY, CDR2 SYGVKD. Trimming cost V 3 bases and J 3 bases, with 14 bases left between them. The CDR3 is 15 amino acids.

The rearrangement joins TRBV4-1 to TRBJ1-1; D is undetermined. The CDR3 runs 14 residues. CDR1 and CDR2 (germline): MGHRA, YSYEKL. V lost 1 base to trimming and J lost 2 bases, with 8 bases between them. The DNA for the CDR3 is TGCGCCAGCAGCCAAGTACGGGGTAACACTGAAGCTTTCTTT. Its translation is CASSQVRGNTEAFF.

This clone was recorded only once. The chain employs TRBV2 and TRBJ1-2; D remains unclear. The ends were cut back, 6 bases at V and 1 base at J, with 12 bases in the middle. CDR1 SNHLY and CDR2 FYNNEI come from the germline V gene. This CDR3 has 14 residues. CDR3 DNA: TGTGCCAGCAGGGCCGGCTTGGGTAACTATGGCTACACCTTC. Its translation: CASRAGLGNYGYTF.

The CDR3 sequence: CASSQDPGRAQYF. The CDR3 DNA is TGTGCCAGCAGCCAAGATCCGGGGCGCGCCCAGTACTTC. J is TRBJ2-5 and V is TRBV14; perhaps D is TRBD1 or TRBD2 (5 bases each). The CDR3 runs to 13 residues. V lost 0 bases to trimming and J lost 9 bases, with 11 bases between them. Germline CDR1 and CDR2: SGHDN and FVKESK.

The J gene is TRBJ2-1, the V gene TRBV5-1; no definite D call. The germline gives CDR1 SGHRS, CDR2 YFSETQ. Trimming took off 0 bases at V and 1 base at J, with 5 bases between the two ends. The CDR3 length is 14 residues. For the CDR3, the DNA is TGCGCCAGCAGCTTGGGGGGTTCCTACAATGAGCAGTTCTTC. This sequence encodes CASSLGGSYNEQFF.

V is TRBV7-6 and J is TRBJ2-5; 10 nucleotides align to TRBD2. CDR1 and CDR2 (germline): SGHVS, FNYEAQ. The V and J ends lost 2 bases and 6 bases, in that order; junction bases with no gene match: 15. The CDR3 is 18 residues long. DNA of the CDR3: TGTGCCAGCAGCTTACGAGCGGGAGGGCAGGGGAGTATAAAGACCCAGTACTTC. It specifies CASSLRAGGQGSIKTQYF.

The chain links TRBV10-2 to TRBJ2-7, with 8 bases aligning to TRBD2. This CDR3 is built from 14 residues. J gave up 2 bases and V 5 bases, and 5 bases lay outside the gene matches. Looked up from germline, CDR1 is WSHSY and CDR2 is SAAADI. The CDR3 loop reads CASSLAGPAYEQYF. The CDR3 nucleotides are TGCGCCAGCAGTTTAGCGGGACCAGCCTACGAGCAGTACTTC.

This clone has only one observation. This chain joins TRBV7-6 and TRBJ1-2; D is unclear. Germline values: CDR1 SGHVS, CDR2 FNYEAQ. V was pared by 2 bases and J by 4 bases, with 23 bases between. The CDR3 length is 18 residues. This CDR3 reads CASSLSDTSYGPFYGYTF. In DNA, the CDR3 is TGTGCCAGCAGCTTATCAGACACCTCCTACGGCCCATTCTATGGCTACACCTTC.

V usage is TRBV10-3 and J usage is TRBJ2-2; D perhaps matches TRBD2 (6 bases). CDR1 and CDR2 (germline): ENHRY, SYGVKD. Trimming took 9 bases from V and 8 from J, leaving 22 bases between them. There are 15 residues in the CDR3. CDR3 DNA sequence: TGTGCCATTGGGCCGGGAGCGGCAGACGGAGGGGAGCTGTTTTTT. Its translation: CAIGPGAADGGELFF.

The chain is built from TRBV5-1 and TRBJ2-1; D not certain. Germline loops: CDR1 SGHRS, CDR2 YFSETQ. CDR3 length: 13 amino acids. Trimming pared 4 bases from V and 4 bases from J, leaving 9 bases between. In DNA form, the CDR3 reads TGCGCCAGCAGCGGCCTTTTGTACAATGAGCAGTTCTTC. Translating gives CASSGLLYNEQFF. Together with reference TRBV5-1 and TRBJ2-1, the CDR3 gives the full variable domain: KAGVTQTPRYLIKTRGQQVTLSCSPISGHRSVSWYQQTPGQGLQFLFEYFSETQRNKGNFPGRFSGRQFSNSRSEMNVSTLELGDSALYLCASSGLLYNEQFFGPGTRLTVL.